These T cell receptor beta chains were read from a single sample in a study of T cell responses to AZD1222 COVID-19 vaccine. Repertoires were generated with immunoSEQ multiplex PCR, while TCRdb's copy carries only in-frame clones and drops some. The table includes approximately 180,000 clones, around 90% detected once. Here the sequenced sample was peripheral blood, taken 28 days after the second AZD1222 dose. Receptors were obtained from an adult who received the AZD1222 COVID-19 vaccine. CDR3s include the opening cysteine and the closing phenylalanine or tryptophan. Fields, in order: J gene, V gene, D gene, clone size, CDR3 DNA, CDR3 protein. D genes are given only for firm matches. Size tells how often a clone was seen (once, few, many) or the class of an expanded clone, and some rows leave it out.

>TRBJ2-1|TRBV7-2|.|few
TGTGCCAGCCCTCCAGACCGGGTTGGGAATGAGCAGTTCTTC
CASPPDRVGNEQFF
>TRBJ2-3|TRBV19|.|.
TGTGCCAGTAGTATAGACGGGGGCCAGGCGCAGTATTTT
CASSIDGGQAQYF
>TRBJ2-7|TRBV11-2|TRBD1|.
TGTGCCAGCAAATCCGGGACAGGGAGGTACGAGCAGTACTTC
CASKSGTGRYEQYF
>TRBJ2-6|TRBV5-1|.|.
TGCGCCAGCAGCTTGCCAGGAGGGGCCAACGTCCTGACTTTC
CASSLPGGANVLTF
>TRBJ1-1|TRBV5-4|TRBD1|.
TGTGCCAGCAGCCCCGGACAGGGGAACACTGAAGCTTTCTTT
CASSPGQGNTEAFF
>TRBJ2-7|TRBV7-3|.|.
TGTGCCAGCAGCTCTCCCCCCGGCTACGAGCAGTACTTC
CASSSPPGYEQYF
>TRBJ2-7|TRBV7-3|.|once
TGTGCCAGCAGCTTAAAGAACAAGGACGAGCAGTACTTC
CASSLKNKDEQYF
>TRBJ2-7|TRBV4-3|TRBD1|once
TGCGCCAGCAGCCAAGGGACAGGGATTCAAGGGGAGCAGTACTTC
CASSQGTGIQGEQYF
>TRBJ2-5|TRBV11-2|.|.
TGTGCCAGCAGCTTAGGCAGACAGGACGGGGAGACCCAGTACTTC
CASSLGRQDGETQYF
>TRBJ1-1|TRBV20-1|.|.
TGCAGTGCTAGTCGAGGGGAGTTCAGGGAAGCTTTCTTT
CSASRGEFREAFF
>TRBJ2-3|TRBV9|.|.
TGTGCCAGCAGCCCCCGAGGGGGTAGAACAGATACGCAGTATTTT
CASSPRGGRTDTQYF
>TRBJ2-5|TRBV19|.|.
TGTGCCAGTAGTACAGACAGACAAGAGACCCAGTACTTC
CASSTDRQETQYF
>TRBJ2-1|TRBV9|.|.
TGTGCCAGCAGCGTGACTTTCTACAATGAGCAGTTCTTC
CASSVTFYNEQFF
>TRBJ1-2|TRBV6-1|TRBD1|.
TGTGCCAGCAGTGAAGGGACAGGGCACCCCGATCATTATGGCTACACCTTC
CASSEGTGHPDHYGYTF
>TRBJ2-3|TRBV5-8|.|.
TGTGCCAGCAGCTTGGCCGGACTAAGCGCAGATACGCAGTATTTT
CASSLAGLSADTQYF
>TRBJ1-5|TRBV7-8|.|.
TGTGCCAGCAGCCTAATGGGCGGGGAGGGACAGCCCCAGCATTTT
CASSLMGGEGQPQHF
>TRBJ2-3|TRBV4-3|TRBD2|.
TGCGCCAGCAGCCAAGATTCGGCTAGCGGAGGGAGCACAGATACGCAGTATTTT
CASSQDSASGGSTDTQYF
>TRBJ1-3|TRBV7-9|.|.
TGTGCCAGCAGCTTCCACACGTACTCTGGAAACACCATATATTTT
CASSFHTYSGNTIYF
>TRBJ2-7|TRBV10-3|TRBD2|few
TGTGCCATCAGTCTTACTAGCGGGAGCCCCGAGCAGTACTTC
CAISLTSGSPEQYF
>TRBJ1-1|TRBV29-1|TRBD1|.
TGCAGCGTCGGACAGGGGCGAAATATGAACACTGAAGCTTTCTTT
CSVGQGRNMNTEAFF
>TRBJ2-2|TRBV19|TRBD2|.
TGTGCCAGTAGTAGGCAGCGGGATGCCGGGGAGCTGTTTTTT
CASSRQRDAGELFF
>TRBJ2-7|TRBV2|.|.
TGTGCCAGCAGCGTTAGGGTTGTCCGCGAGCAGTACTTC
CASSVRVVREQYF
>TRBJ2-7|TRBV28|.|.
TGTGCCAGCAGTCAAGGACTCGACGAGCAGTACTTC
CASSQGLDEQYF
>TRBJ1-2|TRBV5-8|.|few
TGTGCCAGCAGCCCCGGGTCCAAGGTTGCTCAATATGGCTACACCTTC
CASSPGSKVAQYGYTF
>TRBJ2-7|TRBV5-4|.|.
TGTGCCAGCACCTGGGGTAGGGGTGGGGAGCAGTACTTC
CASTWGRGGEQYF
>TRBJ1-5|TRBV7-8|.|.
TGTGCCAGCAGCTTAGACGTTTCTTATCAGCCCCAGCATTTT
CASSLDVSYQPQHF
>TRBJ1-4|TRBV5-6|.|.
TGTGCCAGCAGTGGAGTGGGCCCAACTAATGAAAAACTGTTTTTT
CASSGVGPTNEKLFF
>TRBJ2-7|TRBV5-6|TRBD2|.
TGTGCCAGCACCCTGGACGGGAGGGCCGGTTCGGACGAGCAGTACTTC
CASTLDGRAGSDEQYF
>TRBJ2-3|TRBV24-1|TRBD1|.
TGTGCCACCAGTGATTGGGACAGGTTTGCAGATACGCAGTATTTT
CATSDWDRFADTQYF
>TRBJ2-1|TRBV27|TRBD2|.
TGTGCCAGCAGTTTAGCACCCGATTGGCTAGCGGGAGGGGGTAATGAGCAGTTCTTC
CASSLAPDWLAGGGNEQFF
>TRBJ1-2|TRBV28|.|.
TGTGCCAGCAGTTTGCCCGGGGGAAACTATGGCTACACCTTC
CASSLPGGNYGYTF
>TRBJ1-2|TRBV14|.|.
TGTGCCAGCAGCCAAGTGGGCAGGGAGGATCGGGGCTACACCTTC
CASSQVGREDRGYTF
>TRBJ2-7|TRBV10-3|.|.
TGTGCCATCAGTGACCCCTTGGGGAGCTCCTACGAGCAGTACTTC
CAISDPLGSSYEQYF
>TRBJ2-3|TRBV5-4|TRBD2|.
TGTGCCAGCAGCCCTCCGGGACTAGCGGGAGGTACAGATACGCAGTATTTT
CASSPPGLAGGTDTQYF
>TRBJ2-2|TRBV9|.|.
TGTGCCAGCAGCGAACCGAAGAACACCGGGGAGCTGTTTTTT
CASSEPKNTGELFF
>TRBJ1-2|TRBV7-2|TRBD1|.
TGTGCCAGCAGCCGCGGACAGGGGGTGGGGAAGGACTACACCTTC
CASSRGQGVGKDYTF
>TRBJ2-1|TRBV7-9|.|once
TGTGCCAGCAGCTTCCCTAGGCGGCTTCACAATGAGCAGTTCTTC
CASSFPRRLHNEQFF
>TRBJ2-5|TRBV19|TRBD2|once
TGTGCCAGTAGCCCTGGACTAGCGGGAGGGTTAGAGACCCAGTACTTC
CASSPGLAGGLETQYF
>TRBJ1-4|TRBV5-1|.|.
TGCGCCAGCAGCTTGGAAGGATCCCCGCAGATTGGAGAACTGTTTTTT
CASSLEGSPQIGELFF
>TRBJ1-2|TRBV5-4|TRBD1|once
TGTGCCAGCAGCCCCCTACAGGGGAACTATGGCTACACCTTC
CASSPLQGNYGYTF
>TRBJ2-1|TRBV5-6|TRBD2|.
TGTGCCAGCAGCTATCGGACTAGCGGGAGAGAAAATGAGCAGTTCTTC
CASSYRTSGRENEQFF
>TRBJ2-3|TRBV19|.|.
TGTGCCAGTACCCCCTTATGGAATCCCCTGGATACGCAGTATTTT
CASTPLWNPLDTQYF
>TRBJ1-1|TRBV27|.|.
TGTGCCAGCAGTTTAAAAGGGGGGACTGAAGCTTTCTTT
CASSLKGGTEAFF
>TRBJ2-7|TRBV6-5|.|few
TGTGCCAGCAGTTACTCGACCGCAACCTACGAGCAGTACTTC
CASSYSTATYEQYF
>TRBJ1-3|TRBV9|.|.
TGTGCCAGCAGCGTAGGAGCTTTTGGGGGGGAAGATGGAAACACCATATATTTT
CASSVGAFGGEDGNTIYF
>TRBJ1-1|TRBV19|TRBD1|.
TGTGCCAGTAGGGGGGACAGGGAGATTATGAACACTGAAGCTTTCTTT
CASRGDREIMNTEAFF
>TRBJ2-1|TRBV9|.|.
TGTGCCAGCAGCCCGACTGGGAGCTCCTACAATGAGCAGTTCTTC
CASSPTGSSYNEQFF
>TRBJ2-1|TRBV2|.|.
TGTGCCAGCAGTGTGGCACGCTCCTACAATGAGCAGTTCTTC
CASSVARSYNEQFF
>TRBJ2-2|TRBV6-4|TRBD2|few
TGTGCCAGCAGTGACGGGACTAGCGGGGGAACCGGGGAGCTGTTTTTT
CASSDGTSGGTGELFF
>TRBJ1-1|TRBV6-2/TRBV6-3|TRBD1|.
TGTGCCAGCAGTTTGCAACCGGGACAGGGAGTCCCTGAAGCTTTCTTT
CASSLQPGQGVPEAFF
>TRBJ2-1|TRBV4-1|TRBD1|.
TGCGCCAGCAGCCAAGGGGACAGGGGGCGCGATGAGCAGTTCTTC
CASSQGDRGRDEQFF
>TRBJ2-7|TRBV28|.|.
TGTGCCAGCAGCCTACACCGGGAGCGCAGAACCGCTTACGAGCAGTACTTC
CASSLHRERRTAYEQYF
>TRBJ2-3|TRBV7-2|TRBD2|.
TGTGCCAGCAGCTTAGTTAGCGGGAGAGCAGATACGCAGTATTTT
CASSLVSGRADTQYF
>TRBJ2-3|TRBV12-3/TRBV12-4|TRBD2|.
TGTGCCAGCAGTCCGGGGGCCCGGGAGGGGCAGTATTTT
CASSPGAREGQYF
>TRBJ2-1|TRBV14|TRBD2|.
TGTGCCAGCAGCCAAGTAGCGGGTAAGCAGTTCTTC
CASSQVAGKQFF